A selection of T cell receptor beta chains follows, all from one sample in a study of blood T cells in healthy people across ages. One entry per CDR3 protein, called by TCRdb with MiXCR from the 5' RACE reads. The repertoire includes some 690,000 distinct CDR3 sequences, about a fifth of them detected once, and less than 25% sits in the top ten. What was sequenced was blood. These receptors were obtained from a man aged 65 to 85 in good health. Each CDR3 is given with its conserved first and last residue. A D gene is named only where the DNA matches it firmly. Clone size is not always given. Where it is, it says once, few, many or a class for expanded clones.

V	J	size	D	DNA	CDR3
TRBV3-1	TRBJ2-7	NA	NA	TGTGCCAGCAGCCAAGAGGCAGGGGCTGCCTACGAGCAGTACTTC	CASSQEAGAAYEQYF
TRBV20-1	TRBJ2-5	NA	NA	TGCAGTGCCGGTCCGGGGGTGGGGACCCAGTACTTC	CSAGPGVGTQYF
TRBV29-1	TRBJ1-3	few	NA	TGCAGCGTTGAAGGGCGGCGAAACTCTGGAAACACCATATATTTT	CSVEGRRNSGNTIYF
TRBV3-1	TRBJ1-2	NA	NA	TGTGCCAGCAGCCCTTATCTCTCTGGGGGGGACTATGGCTACACCTTC	CASSPYLSGGDYGYTF
TRBV11-2	TRBJ1-1	many	NA	TGTGCCAGCGGGAAGAACACTGAAGCTTTCTTT	CASGKNTEAFF
TRBV7-3	TRBJ2-1	few	TRBD2	TGTGCCAGCAGCCGAGCGGGAAGTATCTACAATGAGCAGTTCTTC	CASSRAGSIYNEQFF
TRBV9	TRBJ1-1	few	NA	TGTGCCAGCAGCGTAATTGGGAACACTGAAGCTTTCTTT	CASSVIGNTEAFF
TRBV10-3	TRBJ1-6	NA	NA	TGTGCCATCAGTGGTGGTTTGGAGGGGTTCGATTCACCCCTCCACTTT	CAISGGLEGFDSPLHF
TRBV19	TRBJ1-2	few	TRBD1	TGTGCCAGTAGTACAACCCCCGGGACAGTTGATGGCTACACCTTC	CASSTTPGTVDGYTF
TRBV29-1	TRBJ2-1	many	TRBD2	TGCAGCGTCGAAGGGGTTCAGCGGGGAACCTACAATGAGCAGTTCTTC	CSVEGVQRGTYNEQFF
TRBV3-1	TRBJ2-4	NA	TRBD2	TGTGCCAGCAGCCCAAGCCCGGGACTAGCGGGAGGGCCAATGATTCAGTACTTC	CASSPSPGLAGGPMIQYF
TRBV28	TRBJ2-5	once	NA	TGTGCCAGCACCCCCTGGATGCGAGGGGAGACCCAGTACTTC	CASTPWMRGETQYF
TRBV20-1	TRBJ2-1	NA	TRBD1	TGCAGTGCTCCCCGGACAGGGGGGATCAATGAGCAGTTCTTC	CSAPRTGGINEQFF
TRBV9	TRBJ2-1	few	NA	TGTGCCAGCAGCCGGACGGACTCCTACAATGAGCAGTTCTTC	CASSRTDSYNEQFF
TRBV11-2	TRBJ2-1	few	NA	TGTGCCAGCAGTGCCGGGTCTTTCTACAATGAGCAGTTCTTC	CASSAGSFYNEQFF
TRBV5-1	TRBJ1-4	few	TRBD1	TGCGCCAGCAGCGACGCGTCCGGGACAGGGTCCAAACTGTTTTTT	CASSDASGTGSKLFF
TRBV7-2	TRBJ2-2	NA	NA	TGTGCCAGCAGCCAAAACATCGCGAACACCGGGGAGCTGTTTTTT	CASSQNIANTGELFF
TRBV3-1	TRBJ2-1	NA	NA	TGTGCCAGCAGCTCGTGGGGTGAGCAGTTCTTC	CASSSWGEQFF
TRBV12-3/TRBV12-4	TRBJ2-7	few	NA	TGTGCCAGCAGTTTGGGTGGGACCCTGGAGCAGTACTTC	CASSLGGTLEQYF
TRBV20-1	TRBJ2-1	NA	NA	TGCAGTGCTAGAGATGTTCGCCGATTAGATGAGCAGTTCTTC	CSARDVRRLDEQFF
TRBV5-1	TRBJ1-1	few	TRBD1	TGCGCCAGCAGCGCGACTCCGGGACAGGGAATCACTGAAGCTTTCTTT	CASSATPGQGITEAFF
TRBV12-3/TRBV12-4	TRBJ1-2	many	TRBD1	TGTGCCAGCAGTTCGGACAGGTCCTATGGCTACACCTTC	CASSSDRSYGYTF
TRBV9	TRBJ2-1	few	TRBD2	TGTGCCAGCAGCGTACGACTAGCGGACTACAATGAGCAGTTCTTC	CASSVRLADYNEQFF
TRBV28	TRBJ2-1	NA	NA	TGTGCCACCAATGGGGAGCCCTCCTACAATGAGCAGTTCTTC	CATNGEPSYNEQFF
TRBV3-1	TRBJ1-1	NA	NA	TGTGCCAGCAGTGCTCGGGGCACCTTGAACACTGAAGCTTTCTTT	CASSARGTLNTEAFF
TRBV5-1	TRBJ2-1	NA	TRBD2	TGCGCCAGCAGCGTGTCACTAGCGGCACCATCCTACAATGAGCAGTTCTTC	CASSVSLAAPSYNEQFF
TRBV5-1	TRBJ2-6	NA	NA	TGCGCCAGCAGCTTCGGGGGAATCGGGGCCAACGTCCTGACTTTC	CASSFGGIGANVLTF
TRBV9	TRBJ2-5	many	TRBD2	TGTGCCAGCAGCGTTAGCGGGACCCTCCAAGAGACCCAGTACTTC	CASSVSGTLQETQYF